The present T cell receptor (beta chain) was sequenced within a study of cytomegalovirus exposure and HLA in healthy donors. Study-wide results and caveats: In vitro experiments confirmed that three CMV-associated chains were specific for CMV antigens. Listed as cytomegalovirus-associated were 164 TCR beta chains.

Trimming cost V 5 bases and J 9 bases; bases outside gene matches: 10. The V gene's germline CDR1 is SGHTA and CDR2 FQGNSA. This CDR3 contains 13 residues. For this clone: What it binds is not known.

Some clones are missing from TCRdb's copy, which holds only in-frame ones; the method was immunoSEQ multiplex PCR. The repertoire holds some 120,000 clones, with just under 90% as singletons. J is TRBJ2-7 and V is TRBV7-2; 7 bases are shared with TRBD1. The clonotype was recovered from a man aged 25 to 40 in good health and CMV-seronegative. What was sequenced was PBMCs. The CDR3, as DNA: TGTGCCAGCAGCCAAGTCCCGGGACAGTCGCAGTACTTC. It translates to CASSQVPGQSQYF. Full variable domain (remainder filled in from reference TRBV7-2 and TRBJ2-7): GAGVSQSPSNKVTEKGKDVELRCDPISGHTALYWYRQSLGQGLEFLIYFQGNSAPDKSGLPSDRFSAERTGGSVSTLTIQRTQQEDSAVYLCASSQVPGQSQYFGPGTRLTVT.